This T cell receptor beta chain appears in the sequencing data of a study of blood T cell repertoires in COVID-19 (TCRdb year 2020). Background on the whole study: Samples covering the acute and convalescent phases of COVID-19 were provided by collaborators in the United States, Italy and Spain. The prospective study material was composed of cDNA or gDNA derived from T cells, B-cell-depleted T cells, or PBMCs. Deeply sampled blood TCRbeta repertoires from subjects exposed to, actively infected with, or recovered from COVID-19 were included in the dataset. The repertoires were made available in a free public database intended to serve as a resource for research on the immune response to SARS-CoV-2. Samples came from the ongoing ImmuneRACE study (first 160 participants) plus 1,254 subjects from 6 global collaborators. Sample metadata almost always included a de-identified subject ID, COVID-19 status, age in years and sex. Where available, HLA class I and class II types were taken from metadata supplied by the sample provider and were not determined by assay-based typing.

The study at large found these results: How much clinical and demographic metadata was included differed by source and by participant, and the metadata was provided uncurated.

The immunoSEQ Assay, a bias-controlled multiplex PCR, was used to amplify TCRbeta CDR3 regions from genomic DNA. Per the authors' processing: Within the assay, amplification of reference gene primers was used to estimate how many nucleated cells each sample contained. To quantify the absolute abundance of each unique TCRbeta CDR3 rearrangement, sequence reads were collapsed and filtered. Productive Simpson clonality was computed per sample as the square root of Simpson's diversity index over productive rearrangements. TCRdb provides this immuneACCESS table in a form limited to in-frame rearrangements. Some clones are lacking; in checked studies, under half of them reflect an unresolved V gene, and why the rest are absent is not known. The D gene and trimming were derived from the DNA, and the V and J assignments and clone size from that table. This sample is represented by roughly 200,000 clones; approximately 84% of them were singletons. The ten largest clonotypes hold approximately 8.7% of the sample.

Collaborating institutions collected whole blood in K2EDTA tubes following their own protocols. For TCRbeta analysis, collaborators shipped samples in one of three forms: frozen whole blood, isolated PBMCs, or DNA extracted from either of those sample types. The V end gives up 2 bases and the J end 3 bases, leaving 5 bases in the junction not matched to a gene. Reading from cysteine to phenylalanine, the CDR3 counts 17 amino acids. Only the CDR3 DNA is retained, 51 bases long and in frame from the first base. From the germline V gene, CDR1 is MGHRA and CDR2 is YSYEKL. Turning to this clone: The target of this receptor is not known. No clone much larger than this one lies a single base away; base qualities are absent.

This TCR came from a woman over 75 with acute or convalescent COVID-19. Sequences were obtained from peripheral blood. The rearranged chain carries TRBV4-1 and TRBJ1-4, with 11 middle bases fitting TRBD1. The CDR3 here reads CASSQRDRGLPNEKLFF. The nucleotide sequence is TGCGCCAGCAGCCAAAGGGACAGGGGGTTACCTAATGAAAAACTGTTTTTT.